This is a list of T cell receptor beta chains from one sample in a study of T cell repertoires in aging, cancer and after chemotherapy. TCRdb re-called the multiplex PCR reads through MiXCR, storing one row per CDR3 protein. The data contain about 19,000 distinct CDR3 sequences, about two fifths of them seen just once; the ten biggest clones take up 15% to 20%. The sequenced sample consisted of blood. These TCRs come from a human donor with a solid tumor. CDR3s include the opening cysteine and the closing phenylalanine or tryptophan. A D gene is named only where the DNA matches it firmly. Rows give clone size only sometimes, using once, few, many, or a class for an expanded clone.

d_call: TRBD2; v_call: TRBV19; j_call: TRBJ2-7; clone_size: few; cdr3_nt: TGTGCCAGTAGTATCGCTAGCGGGAGCTACGAGCAGTACTTC; cdr3_aa: CASSIASGSYEQYF
d_call: TRBD2; v_call: TRBV6-5; j_call: TRBJ2-1; clone_size: few; cdr3_nt: TGTGCCAGCAGTTACGGAGCGGGGGAGTACAATGAGCAGTTCTTC; cdr3_aa: CASSYGAGEYNEQFF
d_call: TRBD1; v_call: TRBV6-2/TRBV6-3; j_call: TRBJ1-5; clone_size: -; cdr3_nt: TGTGCCAGCGGTTACTCGGGCAGGGGGCAGCTCTATAGCAATCAGCCCCAGCATTTT; cdr3_aa: CASGYSGRGQLYSNQPQHF
d_call: TRBD2; v_call: TRBV5-6; j_call: TRBJ2-3; clone_size: few; cdr3_nt: TGTGCCAGCAGCCCGTGGGACTACCGCACAGATACGCAGTATTTT; cdr3_aa: CASSPWDYRTDTQYF
d_call: TRBD1; v_call: TRBV12-3/TRBV12-4; j_call: TRBJ2-6; clone_size: few; cdr3_nt: TGTGCCAGCTTTCAGGGGGCGGCTGGGGCCAACGTCCTGACTTTC; cdr3_aa: CASFQGAAGANVLTF
d_call: -; v_call: TRBV13; j_call: TRBJ2-7; clone_size: few; cdr3_nt: TGTGCCAGCAGCTTTGGCAGTTCCTACGAGCAGTACTTC; cdr3_aa: CASSFGSSYEQYF
d_call: -; v_call: TRBV5-1; j_call: TRBJ2-5; clone_size: -; cdr3_nt: TGCGCCAGCAGACCGGACAGAGAGACCCAGTACTTC; cdr3_aa: CASRPDRETQYF
d_call: TRBD2; v_call: TRBV7-6; j_call: TRBJ2-1; clone_size: -; cdr3_nt: TGTGCCAGCAGCCAACGCCCGACTAGCGGGAGGGCCAGTGAGCAGTTCTTC; cdr3_aa: CASSQRPTSGRASEQFF
d_call: TRBD1; v_call: TRBV29-1; j_call: TRBJ1-1; clone_size: -; cdr3_nt: TGCAGCCCTTGGGACAGGGGAAAGGGGGACACTGAAGCTTTCTTT; cdr3_aa: CSPWDRGKGDTEAFF
d_call: -; v_call: TRBV6-2/TRBV6-3; j_call: TRBJ1-1; clone_size: few; cdr3_nt: TGTGCCAGCAGCCGTATCGAGAACACTGAAGCTTTCTTT; cdr3_aa: CASSRIENTEAFF
d_call: -; v_call: TRBV6-5; j_call: TRBJ1-6; clone_size: few; cdr3_nt: TGTGCCACCGGACGGGTCGGGGGTGCGGATTCACCCCTCCACTTT; cdr3_aa: CATGRVGGADSPLHF
d_call: TRBD1; v_call: TRBV5-5; j_call: TRBJ1-1; clone_size: -; cdr3_nt: TGTGCCAGCAGCTGGACGGGACAGATCCCTATGCACACTGAAGCTTTCTTT; cdr3_aa: CASSWTGQIPMHTEAFF
d_call: -; v_call: TRBV6-1; j_call: TRBJ1-1; clone_size: -; cdr3_nt: TGTGCCAGCAGCGAAGTTGGACTTTGGACTGAAGCTTTCTTT; cdr3_aa: CASSEVGLWTEAFF
d_call: -; v_call: TRBV5-1; j_call: TRBJ2-5; clone_size: -; cdr3_nt: TGCGCCAGCAGCTTGGTCGGGCAGTTAAGAGAGACCCAGTACTTC; cdr3_aa: CASSLVGQLRETQYF
d_call: -; v_call: TRBV28; j_call: TRBJ2-1; clone_size: once; cdr3_nt: TGTGCCAGCAGGGATCTAAGCGGGCAGTTCTTC; cdr3_aa: CASRDLSGQFF
d_call: -; v_call: TRBV27; j_call: TRBJ1-6; clone_size: few; cdr3_nt: TGTGCCAGCAGTACACCTCCGGGACACTCCTATAATTCACCCCTCCACTTT; cdr3_aa: CASSTPPGHSYNSPLHF
d_call: TRBD1; v_call: TRBV7-2; j_call: TRBJ1-5; clone_size: -; cdr3_nt: TGTGCCAGCAGCTTCATCTCCGGGACAGGGTTTCAGCCCCAGCATTTT; cdr3_aa: CASSFISGTGFQPQHF
d_call: -; v_call: TRBV20-1; j_call: TRBJ2-3; clone_size: few; cdr3_nt: TGCAGTGCTAGTTCGGGGCGGTCTAGCACAGATACGCAGTATTTT; cdr3_aa: CSASSGRSSTDTQYF
d_call: -; v_call: TRBV30; j_call: TRBJ1-5; clone_size: few; cdr3_nt: TGTGCCTGGAGTGCCCAGGTCTATCAGCCCCAGCATTTT; cdr3_aa: CAWSAQVYQPQHF
d_call: -; v_call: TRBV6-2/TRBV6-3; j_call: TRBJ2-2; clone_size: -; cdr3_nt: TGTTCCAGCAGTCCCTCAAACACCGGGGAGCTGTTTTTT; cdr3_aa: CSSSPSNTGELFF
d_call: -; v_call: TRBV10-3; j_call: TRBJ2-2; clone_size: few; cdr3_nt: TGTGCCATCAGTGAGAATGGGGGTAACACCGGGGAGCTGTTTTTT; cdr3_aa: CAISENGGNTGELFF
d_call: -; v_call: TRBV12-3/TRBV12-4; j_call: TRBJ2-3; clone_size: -; cdr3_nt: TGTGCCAGCAGTTTCGAGGTGGGGCTAGCCAGCACAGATACGCAGTATTTT; cdr3_aa: CASSFEVGLASTDTQYF
d_call: TRBD2; v_call: TRBV29-1; j_call: TRBJ2-7; clone_size: once; cdr3_nt: TGCAGCGTCCCCGGGGGGGGCGCAGGGCAGCAGTACTTC; cdr3_aa: CSVPGGGAGQQYF
d_call: -; v_call: TRBV18; j_call: TRBJ2-2; clone_size: -; cdr3_nt: TGTGCCAGCTCACTTCTCTCAGGGGCCACCGGGGAGCTGTTTTTT; cdr3_aa: CASSLLSGATGELFF
d_call: -; v_call: TRBV10-3; j_call: TRBJ2-1; clone_size: -; cdr3_nt: TGTGCCATCCGGGCGGACAATGAGCAGTTCTTC; cdr3_aa: CAIRADNEQFF
d_call: TRBD1; v_call: TRBV18; j_call: TRBJ1-5; clone_size: -; cdr3_nt: TGTGCCAGCTCGACAGGGGAGGGGAGCAATCAGCCCCAGCATTTT; cdr3_aa: CASSTGEGSNQPQHF
d_call: -; v_call: TRBV5-1; j_call: TRBJ2-1; clone_size: -; cdr3_nt: TGCGCCAGCAGCTTGGGGGACACCTACAATGAGCAGTTCTTC; cdr3_aa: CASSLGDTYNEQFF
d_call: TRBD2; v_call: TRBV7-6; j_call: TRBJ2-5; clone_size: few; cdr3_nt: TGTGCCAGCAGCCCCTTAGCGGGAAGGGTAGAGACCCAGTACTTC; cdr3_aa: CASSPLAGRVETQYF
d_call: -; v_call: TRBV7-9; j_call: TRBJ2-1; clone_size: -; cdr3_nt: TGTGCCAGCAGCTTAGCTGGGCAGTGGTTAGAGCAGTTCTTC; cdr3_aa: CASSLAGQWLEQFF
d_call: -; v_call: TRBV6-5; j_call: TRBJ1-6; clone_size: medium-sized; cdr3_nt: TGTGCCAGCAGTCAGACCGGGACAAGAAATTCACCCCTCCACTTT; cdr3_aa: CASSQTGTRNSPLHF
d_call: -; v_call: TRBV6-2/TRBV6-3; j_call: TRBJ2-1; clone_size: -; cdr3_nt: TGTGCCACCTGGGACTCCTCCTACAATGAGCAGTTCTTC; cdr3_aa: CATWDSSYNEQFF
d_call: -; v_call: TRBV4-3; j_call: TRBJ2-6; clone_size: -; cdr3_nt: TGTGCCAGCCGGGGCCCCTCTGGGGCCAACGTCCTGACTTTC; cdr3_aa: CASRGPSGANVLTF
d_call: -; v_call: TRBV6-6; j_call: TRBJ2-7; clone_size: -; cdr3_nt: TGTGCCAGCAAAGGGGGACCCATGAGGATGAGCTACGAGCAGTACTTC; cdr3_aa: CASKGGPMRMSYEQYF
d_call: TRBD2; v_call: TRBV10-3; j_call: TRBJ2-3; clone_size: -; cdr3_nt: TGTGCCATCAGTGAGTCGAAGCTAGCGGGGGCAGATACGCAGTATTTT; cdr3_aa: CAISESKLAGADTQYF
d_call: TRBD1; v_call: TRBV6-5; j_call: TRBJ2-7; clone_size: few; cdr3_nt: TGTGCCATCCTCCTGCGTGACAGGGACCCGAACGAGCAGTACTTC; cdr3_aa: CAILLRDRDPNEQYF
d_call: TRBD1; v_call: TRBV30; j_call: TRBJ1-3; clone_size: few; cdr3_nt: TGTGCCTGGAGTGTACTTCGGACAGGGAGAAACACCATATATTTT; cdr3_aa: CAWSVLRTGRNTIYF
d_call: -; v_call: TRBV6-1; j_call: TRBJ2-7; clone_size: few; cdr3_nt: TGTGCCAGCAGCGCCGGGACAACTCCCTACGAGCAGTACTTC; cdr3_aa: CASSAGTTPYEQYF
d_call: TRBD2; v_call: TRBV6-5; j_call: TRBJ2-3; clone_size: few; cdr3_nt: TGTGCCAGCAGTTCCCAACTAGCGGGAAGCACAGATACGCAGTATTTT; cdr3_aa: CASSSQLAGSTDTQYF
d_call: TRBD2; v_call: TRBV7-4; j_call: TRBJ2-3; clone_size: -; cdr3_nt: TGTGCCAGCAGCTCTGCTCCGGGACTAGCGACTAGCACAGATACGCAGTATTTT; cdr3_aa: CASSSAPGLATSTDTQYF
d_call: -; v_call: TRBV6-5; j_call: TRBJ2-7; clone_size: -; cdr3_nt: TGTGCCAGCAGGGACCTAGCGCATCAGTACTTC; cdr3_aa: CASRDLAHQYF
d_call: -; v_call: TRBV15; j_call: TRBJ2-1; clone_size: medium-sized; cdr3_nt: TGTGCCACCAGCAGAGATCTGGGCAATGAGCAGTTCTTC; cdr3_aa: CATSRDLGNEQFF
d_call: -; v_call: TRBV7-6; j_call: TRBJ2-7; clone_size: -; cdr3_nt: TGTGCCAGCAGTCCGGACAGCCCTAAGCTCCTGACCTACGAGCAGTACTTC; cdr3_aa: CASSPDSPKLLTYEQYF
d_call: TRBD2; v_call: TRBV6-1; j_call: TRBJ2-1; clone_size: few; cdr3_nt: TGTGCCAGCAACGAAGCGGGGGGTATGGTTCATGAGCAGTTCTTC; cdr3_aa: CASNEAGGMVHEQFF
d_call: -; v_call: TRBV21-1; j_call: TRBJ2-3; clone_size: -; cdr3_nt: TGTGCCAGCAGCACCATGAGGCGGGGGGCCCAAGACACAGATACGCAGTATTTT; cdr3_aa: CASSTMRRGAQDTDTQYF
d_call: TRBD1; v_call: TRBV5-1; j_call: TRBJ2-7; clone_size: -; cdr3_nt: TGCGCCAGCAGCTTAGACAGGGGGGCCGAGCAGTACTTC; cdr3_aa: CASSLDRGAEQYF
d_call: TRBD1; v_call: TRBV6-5; j_call: TRBJ2-7; clone_size: few; cdr3_nt: TGTGCCAGCAGTCCCGGGACAGGGAATTACGAGCAGTACTTC; cdr3_aa: CASSPGTGNYEQYF
d_call: -; v_call: TRBV7-2; j_call: TRBJ2-4; clone_size: -; cdr3_nt: TGTGCCAGCAGCCCAGGGGGGGCAGGGAAAAACATTCAGTACTTC; cdr3_aa: CASSPGGAGKNIQYF
d_call: -; v_call: TRBV27; j_call: TRBJ2-3; clone_size: few; cdr3_nt: TGTGCCAGCAGTTTAACGGTTTACGCGTCAGATACGCAGTATTTT; cdr3_aa: CASSLTVYASDTQYF
d_call: -; v_call: TRBV10-3; j_call: TRBJ2-3; clone_size: few; cdr3_nt: TGTGCCATCAGTGAGTTGGGAATCAGCACAGATACGCAGTATTTT; cdr3_aa: CAISELGISTDTQYF
d_call: TRBD1; v_call: TRBV19; j_call: TRBJ1-3; clone_size: -; cdr3_nt: TGTGCCAGTAGTGCCATGACAGGGGCCTCTGGAAACACCATATATTTT; cdr3_aa: CASSAMTGASGNTIYF
d_call: TRBD1; v_call: TRBV18; j_call: TRBJ1-1; clone_size: -; cdr3_nt: TGTGCCAGCTCACTTACCCAAGGACAGGGCGCCACTGAAGCTTTCTTT; cdr3_aa: CASSLTQGQGATEAFF
d_call: -; v_call: TRBV6-5; j_call: TRBJ2-3; clone_size: few; cdr3_nt: TGTGCCAGCAGTATCATAGGAGGGATTGCAGATACGCAGTATTTT; cdr3_aa: CASSIIGGIADTQYF
d_call: -; v_call: TRBV27; j_call: TRBJ1-6; clone_size: -; cdr3_nt: TGTGCCAGCACCCATTCCGGGGGCGAGAGGTCACCCCTCCACTTT; cdr3_aa: CASTHSGGERSPLHF
d_call: TRBD1; v_call: TRBV6-5; j_call: TRBJ1-6; clone_size: -; cdr3_nt: TGTGCCAGCACCCGAGGACAGGGTAATTCACCCCTCCACTTT; cdr3_aa: CASTRGQGNSPLHF
d_call: -; v_call: TRBV29-1; j_call: TRBJ1-1; clone_size: -; cdr3_nt: TGCAGCGTTGGGGGTGGACGGTTGACTGAAGCTTTCTTT; cdr3_aa: CSVGGGRLTEAFF